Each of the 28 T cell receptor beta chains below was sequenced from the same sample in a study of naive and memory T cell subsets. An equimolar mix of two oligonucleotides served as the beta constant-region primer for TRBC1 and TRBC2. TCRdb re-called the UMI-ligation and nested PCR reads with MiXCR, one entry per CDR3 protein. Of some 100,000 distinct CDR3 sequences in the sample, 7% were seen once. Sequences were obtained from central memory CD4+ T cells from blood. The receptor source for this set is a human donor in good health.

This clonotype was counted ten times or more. DNA for the CDR3: TGTGCCAGCAGCTTAACTAGCGGGCCCGATACGCAGTATTTT. This sequence encodes CASSLTSGPDTQYF. V gene TRBV7-9 combines with J gene TRBJ2-3, with 9 bases fitting TRBD2. Germline V CDR1 and CDR2: SEHNR, FQNEAQ (reference sequence). The CDR3 loop spans 14 amino acids. V was pared by 2 bases and J by 6 bases, with 3 bases of the junction left unmatched.

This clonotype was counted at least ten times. The DNA of the CDR3 is TGTGCCACCAGGGATCAAATGAACACTGAAGCTTTCTTT. It translates to CATRDQMNTEAFF. The chain joins TRBV24-1 to TRBJ1-1; unclear D gene. The germline V and J ends were trimmed by 7 bases and 0 bases, with 8 bases remaining between them. CDR3 length equals 13 residues. Germline V lookup: CDR1 KGHDR, CDR2 SFDVKD.

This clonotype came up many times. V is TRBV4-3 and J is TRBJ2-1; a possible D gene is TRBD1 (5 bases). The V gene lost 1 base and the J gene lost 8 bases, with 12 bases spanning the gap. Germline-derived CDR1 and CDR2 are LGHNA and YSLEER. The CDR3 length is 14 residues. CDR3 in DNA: TGCGCCAGCAGCCAAGGGTGGACAAGGGATGAGCAGTTCTTC. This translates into CASSQGWTRDEQFF.

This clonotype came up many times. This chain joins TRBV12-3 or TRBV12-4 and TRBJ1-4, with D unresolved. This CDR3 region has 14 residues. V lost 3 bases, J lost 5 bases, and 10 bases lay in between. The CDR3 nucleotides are TGTGCCAGCAGTTTGCATGGGTCAAATGAAAAACTGTTTTTT. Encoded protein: CASSLHGSNEKLFF.

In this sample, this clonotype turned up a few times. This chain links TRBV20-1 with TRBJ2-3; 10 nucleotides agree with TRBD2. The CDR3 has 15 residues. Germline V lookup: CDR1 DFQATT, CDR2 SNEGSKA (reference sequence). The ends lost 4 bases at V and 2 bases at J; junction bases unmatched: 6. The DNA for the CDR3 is TGCAGTGCTAAACTTAGCGGGGGGTCCACAGATACGCAGTATTTT. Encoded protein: CSAKLSGGSTDTQYF.

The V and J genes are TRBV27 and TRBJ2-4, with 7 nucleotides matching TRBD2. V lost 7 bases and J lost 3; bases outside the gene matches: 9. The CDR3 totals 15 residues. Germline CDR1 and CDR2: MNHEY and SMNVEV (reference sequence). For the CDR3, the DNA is TGTGCCAGCACCCCCTTAACGGGGGGCAAAAACATTCAGTACTTC. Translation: CASTPLTGGKNIQYF.

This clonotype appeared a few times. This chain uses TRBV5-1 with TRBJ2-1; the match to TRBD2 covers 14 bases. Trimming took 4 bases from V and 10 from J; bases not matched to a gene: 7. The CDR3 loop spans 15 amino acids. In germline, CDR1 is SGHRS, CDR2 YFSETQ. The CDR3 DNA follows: TGCGCCAGCAGCCCGGGACTAGCGGGAGTTTACGAGCAGTTCTTC. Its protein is CASSPGLAGVYEQFF. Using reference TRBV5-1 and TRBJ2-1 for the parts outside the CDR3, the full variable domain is KAGVTQTPRYLIKTRGQQVTLSCSPISGHRSVSWYQQTPGQGLQFLFEYFSETQRNKGNFPGRFSGRQFSNSRSEMNVSTLELGDSALYLCASSPGLAGVYEQFFGPGTRLTVL.

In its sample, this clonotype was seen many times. CDR3 residues: CASKTSSGNTIYF. CDR3 DNA: TGTGCCAGCAAGACGAGCTCTGGAAACACCATATATTTT. The genes are TRBV11-1 and TRBJ1-3; D gene unclear. Deletions cut 7 bases from V and 0 bases from J, with 7 bases between. This CDR3 has 13 amino acids. The germline gives CDR1 SGHAT, CDR2 FQDESV (reference sequence).

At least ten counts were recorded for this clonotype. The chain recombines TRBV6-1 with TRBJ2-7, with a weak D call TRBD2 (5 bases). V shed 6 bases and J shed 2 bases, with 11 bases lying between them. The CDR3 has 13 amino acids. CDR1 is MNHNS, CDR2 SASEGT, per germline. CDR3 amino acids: CASSRDGTYEQYF. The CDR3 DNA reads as TGTGCCAGCAGCCGCGACGGGACCTACGAGCAGTACTTC.

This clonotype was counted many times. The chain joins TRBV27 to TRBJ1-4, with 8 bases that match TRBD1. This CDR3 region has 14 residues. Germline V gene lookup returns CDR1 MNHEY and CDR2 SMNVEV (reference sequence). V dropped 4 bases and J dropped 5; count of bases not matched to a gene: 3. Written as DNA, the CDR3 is TGTGCCAGCAGTTCGGACAGGGCGAATGAAAAACTGTTTTTT. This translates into CASSSDRANEKLFF.

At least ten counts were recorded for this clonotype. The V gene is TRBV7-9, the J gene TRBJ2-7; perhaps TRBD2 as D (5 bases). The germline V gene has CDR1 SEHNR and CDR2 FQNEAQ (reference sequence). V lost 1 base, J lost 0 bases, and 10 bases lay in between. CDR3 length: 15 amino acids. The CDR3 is CASSLGGPDSYEQYF. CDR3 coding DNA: TGTGCCAGCAGCTTAGGAGGGCCCGACTCCTACGAGCAGTACTTC.

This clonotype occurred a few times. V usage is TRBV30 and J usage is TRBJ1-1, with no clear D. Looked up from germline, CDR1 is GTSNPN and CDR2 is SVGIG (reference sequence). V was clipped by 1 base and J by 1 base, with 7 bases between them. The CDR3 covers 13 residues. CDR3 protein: CAWSGWGNTEAFF. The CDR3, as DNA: TGTGCCTGGAGTGGTTGGGGGAACACTGAAGCTTTCTTT. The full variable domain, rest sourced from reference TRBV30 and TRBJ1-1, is SQTIHQWPATLVQPVGSPLSLECTVEGTSNPNLYWYRQAAGRGLQLLFYSVGIGQISSEVPQNLSASRPQDRQFILSSKKLLLSDSGFYLCAWSGWGNTEAFFGQGTRLTVV.

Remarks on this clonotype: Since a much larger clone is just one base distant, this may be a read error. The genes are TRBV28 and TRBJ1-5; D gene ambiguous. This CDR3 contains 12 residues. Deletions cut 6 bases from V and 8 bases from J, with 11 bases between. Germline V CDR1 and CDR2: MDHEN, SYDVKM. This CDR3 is CASSMRKKPQHF. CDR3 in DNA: TGTGCCAGCAGCATGAGGAAGAAGCCCCAGCATTTT.

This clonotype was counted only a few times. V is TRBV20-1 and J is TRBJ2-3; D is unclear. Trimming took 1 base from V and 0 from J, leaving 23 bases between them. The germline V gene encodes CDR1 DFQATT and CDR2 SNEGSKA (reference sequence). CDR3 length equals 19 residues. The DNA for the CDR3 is TGCAGTGCTAGAGTCATAGAGTCGCGGCGGAAACAGAGCACAGATACGCAGTATTTT. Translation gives CSARVIESRRKQSTDTQYF.

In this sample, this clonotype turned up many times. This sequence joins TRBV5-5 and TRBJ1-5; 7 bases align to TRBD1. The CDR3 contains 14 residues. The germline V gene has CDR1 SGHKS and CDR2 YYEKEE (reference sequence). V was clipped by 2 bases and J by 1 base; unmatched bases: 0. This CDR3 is CASSLQGSNQPQHF. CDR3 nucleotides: TGTGCCAGCAGCTTACAGGGGAGCAATCAGCCCCAGCATTTT.

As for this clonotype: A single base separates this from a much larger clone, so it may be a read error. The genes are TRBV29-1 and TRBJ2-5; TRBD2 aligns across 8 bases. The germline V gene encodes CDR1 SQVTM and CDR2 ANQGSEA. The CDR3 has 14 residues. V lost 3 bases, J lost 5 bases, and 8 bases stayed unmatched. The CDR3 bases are TGCAGCGTTGATACCGGGGGGGCGGCCGAGACCCAGTACTTC. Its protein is CSVDTGGAAETQYF.

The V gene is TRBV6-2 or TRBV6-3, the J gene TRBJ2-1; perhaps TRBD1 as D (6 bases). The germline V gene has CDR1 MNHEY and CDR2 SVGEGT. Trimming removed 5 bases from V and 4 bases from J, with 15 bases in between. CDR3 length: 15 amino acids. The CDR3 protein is CASSSHGGRYNEQFF. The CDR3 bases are TGTGCCAGCAGTAGCCATGGGGGCCGTTACAATGAGCAGTTCTTC.

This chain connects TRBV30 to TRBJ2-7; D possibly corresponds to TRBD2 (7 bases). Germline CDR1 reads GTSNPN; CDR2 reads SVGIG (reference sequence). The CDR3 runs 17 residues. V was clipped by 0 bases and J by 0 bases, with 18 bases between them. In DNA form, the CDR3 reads TGTGCCTGGAGTGTACCACCTGGGCGGGGGCACTCCTACGAGCAGTACTTC. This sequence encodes CAWSVPPGRGHSYEQYF.

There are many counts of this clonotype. CDR3 sequence (DNA): TGTGCCAGCAGTTTATCGTTCGGGCACGAGCAGTACTTC. Protein product: CASSLSFGHEQYF. The chain joins TRBV27 to TRBJ2-7; D not certain. Germline V gene data show CDR1 as MNHEY and CDR2 as SMNVEV (reference sequence). The CDR3 contains 13 residues. V lost 0 bases and J lost 5, with 8 bases in between.

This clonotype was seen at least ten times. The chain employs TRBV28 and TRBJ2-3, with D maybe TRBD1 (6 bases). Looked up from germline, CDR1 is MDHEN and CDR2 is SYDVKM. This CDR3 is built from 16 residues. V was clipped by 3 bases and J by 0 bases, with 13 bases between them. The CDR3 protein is CASSFWGRTSTDTQYF. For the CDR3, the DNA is TGTGCCAGCAGTTTTTGGGGGCGTACTAGCACAGATACGCAGTATTTT.

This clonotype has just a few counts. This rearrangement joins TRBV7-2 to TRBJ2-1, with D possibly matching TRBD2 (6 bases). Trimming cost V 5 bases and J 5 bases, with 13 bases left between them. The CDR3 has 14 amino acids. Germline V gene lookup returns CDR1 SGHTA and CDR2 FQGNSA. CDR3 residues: CASSRDFFNNEQFF. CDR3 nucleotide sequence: TGTGCCAGCAGCCGGGACTTTTTCAACAATGAGCAGTTCTTC.

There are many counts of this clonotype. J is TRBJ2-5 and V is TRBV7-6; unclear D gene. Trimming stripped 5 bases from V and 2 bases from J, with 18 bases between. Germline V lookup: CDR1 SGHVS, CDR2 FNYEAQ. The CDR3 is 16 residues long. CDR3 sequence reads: CASSPTSHARQETQYF. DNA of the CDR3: TGTGCCAGCAGCCCAACGAGTCACGCTCGACAAGAGACCCAGTACTTC.

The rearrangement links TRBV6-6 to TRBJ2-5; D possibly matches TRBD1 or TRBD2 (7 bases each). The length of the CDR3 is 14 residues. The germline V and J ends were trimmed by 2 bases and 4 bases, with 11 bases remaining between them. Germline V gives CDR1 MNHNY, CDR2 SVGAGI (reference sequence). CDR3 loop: CASSYQGGGETQYF. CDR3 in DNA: TGTGCCAGCAGTTACCAGGGGGGGGGAGAGACCCAGTACTTC.

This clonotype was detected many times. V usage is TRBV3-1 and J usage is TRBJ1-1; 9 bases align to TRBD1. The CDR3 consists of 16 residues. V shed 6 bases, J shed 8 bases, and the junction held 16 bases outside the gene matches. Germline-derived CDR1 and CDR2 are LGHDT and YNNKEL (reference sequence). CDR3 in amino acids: CASRPPGTGPPREAFF. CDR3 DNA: TGTGCCAGCAGACCCCCCGGGACAGGGCCCCCACGGGAAGCTTTCTTT. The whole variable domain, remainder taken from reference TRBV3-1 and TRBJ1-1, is DTAVSQTPKYLVTQMGNDKSIKCEQNLGHDTMYWYKQDSKKFLKIMFSYNNKELIINETVPNRFSPKSPDKAHLNLHINSLELGDSAVYFCASRPPGTGPPREAFFGQGTRLTVV.

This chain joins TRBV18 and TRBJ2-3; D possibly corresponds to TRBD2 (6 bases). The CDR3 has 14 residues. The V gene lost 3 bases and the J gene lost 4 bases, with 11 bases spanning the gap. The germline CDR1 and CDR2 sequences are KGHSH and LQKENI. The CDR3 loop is CASSPVTGADTQYF. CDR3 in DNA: TGTGCCAGCTCACCGGTGACGGGGGCAGATACGCAGTATTTT.

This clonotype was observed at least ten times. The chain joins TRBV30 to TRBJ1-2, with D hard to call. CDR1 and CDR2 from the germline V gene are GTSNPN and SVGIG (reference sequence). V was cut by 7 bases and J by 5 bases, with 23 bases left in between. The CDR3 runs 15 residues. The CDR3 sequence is CAYRRSIVVGYGYTF. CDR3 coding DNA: TGTGCCTACAGACGATCCATTGTAGTAGGATATGGCTACACCTTC.

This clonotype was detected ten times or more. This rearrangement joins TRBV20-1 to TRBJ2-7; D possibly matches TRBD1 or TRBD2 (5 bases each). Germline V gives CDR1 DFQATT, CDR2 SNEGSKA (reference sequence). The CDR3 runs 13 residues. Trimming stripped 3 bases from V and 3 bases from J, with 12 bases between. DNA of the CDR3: TGCAGTGCTAGTTTGCCGGGGCGCTACGAGCAGTACTTC. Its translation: CSASLPGRYEQYF.

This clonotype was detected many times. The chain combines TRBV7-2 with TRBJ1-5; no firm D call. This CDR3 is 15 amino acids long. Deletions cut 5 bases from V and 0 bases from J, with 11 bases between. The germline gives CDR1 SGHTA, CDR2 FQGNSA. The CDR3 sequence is CASSGHTDSNQPQHF. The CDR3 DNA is TGTGCCAGCAGCGGCCACACCGATAGCAATCAGCCCCAGCATTTT.